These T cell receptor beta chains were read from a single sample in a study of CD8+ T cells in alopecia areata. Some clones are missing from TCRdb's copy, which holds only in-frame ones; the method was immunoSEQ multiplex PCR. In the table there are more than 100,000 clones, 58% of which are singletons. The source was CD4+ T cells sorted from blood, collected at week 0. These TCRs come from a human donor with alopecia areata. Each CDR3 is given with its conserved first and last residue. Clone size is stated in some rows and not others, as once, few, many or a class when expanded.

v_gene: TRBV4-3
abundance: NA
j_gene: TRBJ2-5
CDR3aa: CASSQARSGPETQYF

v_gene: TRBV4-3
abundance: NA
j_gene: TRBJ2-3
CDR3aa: CASSQGGPPDTQYF

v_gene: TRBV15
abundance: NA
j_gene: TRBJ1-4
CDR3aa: CATSRGQQRGEKLFF

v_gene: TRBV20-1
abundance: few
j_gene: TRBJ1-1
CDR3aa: CSARNGGKAFF

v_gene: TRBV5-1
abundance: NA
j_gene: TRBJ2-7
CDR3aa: CASSSGLAGDEQYF

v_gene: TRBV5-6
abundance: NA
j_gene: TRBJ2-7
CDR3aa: CASSFFGTSFHEQYF

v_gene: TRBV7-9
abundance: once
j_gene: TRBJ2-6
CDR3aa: CASSLAGTGANVLTF

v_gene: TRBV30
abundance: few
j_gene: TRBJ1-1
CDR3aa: CAWSPIGTVNTEAFF

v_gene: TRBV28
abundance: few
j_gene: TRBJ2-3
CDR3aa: CASSPRTSGRTDTQYF

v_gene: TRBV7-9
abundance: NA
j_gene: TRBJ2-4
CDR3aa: CASSLRRPGDIQYF